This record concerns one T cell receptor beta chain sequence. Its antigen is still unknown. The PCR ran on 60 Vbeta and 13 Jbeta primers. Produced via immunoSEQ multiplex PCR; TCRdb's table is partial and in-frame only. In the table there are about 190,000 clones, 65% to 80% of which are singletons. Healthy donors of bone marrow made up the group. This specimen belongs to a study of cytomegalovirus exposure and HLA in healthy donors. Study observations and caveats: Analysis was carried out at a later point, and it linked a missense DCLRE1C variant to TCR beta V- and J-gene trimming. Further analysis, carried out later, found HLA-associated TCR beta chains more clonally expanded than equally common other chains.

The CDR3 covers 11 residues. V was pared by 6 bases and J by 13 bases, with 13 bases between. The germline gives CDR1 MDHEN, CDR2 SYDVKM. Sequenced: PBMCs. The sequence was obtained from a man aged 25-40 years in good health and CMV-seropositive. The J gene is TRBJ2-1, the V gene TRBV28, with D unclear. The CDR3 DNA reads TGTGCCAGCAGCCAGCCTGGGCCACAGTTCTTC. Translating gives CASSQPGPQFF.